Shown below are 26 T cell receptor beta chains from a single sample sequenced in a study of T cells expressing NK-cell markers. With the 5' RACE reads reprocessed, TCRdb shows one record per CDR3 protein and no DNA. The sample spans under 500,000 distinct CDR3 sequences; the ten largest clones claim under 7.5%. Sequenced material: blood T cells: a sorted CD56 or NKG2C T cell subset, CD4+ or CD8+ T cells, or bulk PBMC T cells (not recorded which). These receptors came from a woman aged 18 to 75 in good health.

The V gene is TRBV19, the J gene TRBJ1-5. Germline V CDR1 and CDR2: LNHDA, SQIVND (reference sequence). The CDR3 runs to 12 residues. The CDR3 region is CASSVTWQPQHF.

The rearrangement joins TRBV12-3 or TRBV12-4 to TRBJ2-7. This CDR3 contains 15 residues. This CDR3 is CASSLVTWSYYEQYF.

The chain couples TRBV4-3 to TRBJ2-3; there is no DNA to check the TCRdb D call of TRBD2. Germline CDR1 and CDR2: LGHNA and YSLEER. The length of the CDR3 is 17 residues. The CDR3 loop reads CASSQVGQRGFSDTQYF.

The chain has TRBV7-2 and TRBJ2-1. Germline-derived CDR1 and CDR2 are SGHTA and FQGNSA. CDR3 length: 15 residues. CDR3 residues: CASSLPGGTYNEQFF.

The chain carries TRBV19 and TRBJ2-1; TCRdb's assignment of TRBD1 cannot be checked, as there is no DNA. The CDR3 runs to 17 residues. From germline, CDR1 is LNHDA and CDR2 SQIVND (reference sequence). The CDR3 region is CASSIDSGGDSYNEQFF.

The chain has TRBV7-8 and TRBJ1-5; as DNA is missing, the TRBD1 call by TCRdb cannot be tested. This CDR3 has 16 residues. Germline lookup yields CDR1 SGHVS and CDR2 FQNEAQ. CDR3 residues: CASSLRVPYSNQPQHF.

The rearrangement uses TRBV20-1 and TRBJ2-7; without DNA, the TCRdb call of TRBD2 cannot be checked. From germline, CDR1 is DFQATT and CDR2 SNEGSKA (reference sequence). This CDR3 has 17 residues. The CDR3 spells CSARVTSGRAEVYEQYF.

The chain joins TRBV6-5 to TRBJ2-1; the TRBD2 assignment by TCRdb is unverifiable without DNA. Germline CDR1 and CDR2: MNHEY and SVGAGI. This CDR3 has 15 amino acids. The CDR3 sequence is CASSYTAGGGNEQFF.

V and J are TRBV18 and TRBJ1-1; absent DNA, TCRdb's TRBD1 call cannot be checked. The CDR3 covers 17 residues. Germline CDR1 is KGHSH and CDR2 is LQKENI. Here the CDR3 reads CASSPRTGAILNTEAFF.

This chain links TRBV29-1 with TRBJ2-5; the TCRdb call, TRBD2, lacks DNA for checking. Germline values: CDR1 SQVTM, CDR2 ANQGSEA. The CDR3 spans 13 residues. The chain's CDR3 is CSAGSGLNPTQYF.

J is TRBJ2-3 and V is TRBV29-1; the TRBD1 assignment by TCRdb is unverifiable without DNA. There are 15 residues in the CDR3. Germline CDR1 and CDR2: SQVTM and ANQGSEA. CDR3 protein: CSAHLPDRARDTQYF.

The chain carries TRBV24-1 and TRBJ2-7; the TCRdb call, TRBD1, lacks DNA for checking. There are 16 residues in the CDR3. Germline CDR1 is KGHDR and CDR2 is SFDVKD. This chain's CDR3 is CATSGNRPGGGYEQYF.

This sequence joins TRBV11-2 and TRBJ1-5; TCRdb's D call, TRBD1, is unchecked because there is no DNA. Germline V gene data show CDR1 as SGHAT and CDR2 as FQNNGV. The CDR3 totals 15 residues. The CDR3 sequence is CASSLRTGINQPQHF. Variable domain in full (rest from reference TRBV11-2 and TRBJ1-5): EAGVAQSPRYKIIEKRQSVAFWCNPISGHATLYWYQQILGQGPKLLIQFQNNGVVDDSQLPKDRFSAERLKGVDSTLKIQPAKLEDSAVYLCASSLRTGINQPQHFGDGTRLSIL.

The V call is TRBV25-1, the J call TRBJ2-2; TCRdb picks TRBD2, but there is no DNA to check that call. The CDR3 runs 15 residues. Germline CDR1 reads MGHDK; CDR2 reads SYGVNS. The CDR3 is CASSEGGPNTGELFF.

The chain couples TRBV5-8 to TRBJ2-3; TCRdb names TRBD1, which stays unverified in the absence of DNA. Looked up from germline, CDR1 is SGHTS and CDR2 is YDEGEE. The CDR3 runs to 17 residues. CDR3: CASSFLGSGTGTDTQYF.

This sequence joins TRBV15 and TRBJ1-6; lacking DNA, the TRBD1 call made by TCRdb goes unchecked. Germline lookup yields CDR1 LNHNV and CDR2 YYDKDF (reference sequence). CDR3 size: 15 residues. This CDR3 is CATSTTGTENSPLHF.

J is TRBJ2-1 and V is TRBV12-3 or TRBV12-4. CDR3 length: 14 residues. CDR3 sequence reads: CASKLAGSYNEQFF.

This rearrangement joins TRBV4-2 to TRBJ2-7. Germline loops: CDR1 LGHNA, CDR2 YNFKEQ. The CDR3 is 13 residues long. The CDR3 reads CASSQPDSYEQYF.

The gene calls are TRBV12-3 or TRBV12-4 and TRBJ1-5; the D call from TCRdb, TRBD1, cannot be confirmed without DNA. This CDR3 contains 15 residues. The CDR3 reads CASSFRYSENQPQHF.

The CDR3 spells CSAARSDRGLIYEQYF. The gene calls are TRBV20-1 and TRBJ2-7; TCRdb selects TRBD1, and the lack of DNA leaves this call unchecked. This CDR3 region has 16 residues. The germline gives CDR1 DFQATT, CDR2 SNEGSKA (reference sequence).

This chain links TRBV10-3 with TRBJ2-2. This CDR3 region has 14 residues. Looked up from germline, CDR1 is ENHRY and CDR2 is SYGVKD. CDR3 sequence: CAVSPDGATGELFF.

J is TRBJ1-4 and V is TRBV7-2; lacking DNA, the TRBD1 call made by TCRdb goes unchecked. The CDR3 contains 16 residues. Germline loops: CDR1 SGHTA, CDR2 FQGNSA. The CDR3 loop is CASSLQRDRRMEKLFF.

The chain has TRBV20-1 and TRBJ1-2. Germline-derived CDR1 and CDR2 are DFQATT and SNEGSKA (reference sequence). This CDR3 comprises 14 residues. This CDR3 is CSADPWETNYGYTF.

The chain employs TRBV9 and TRBJ2-2; TCRdb outputs TRBD2, but without DNA this stays unchecked. This CDR3 is 17 amino acids long. Germline CDR1 and CDR2: SGDLS and YYNGEE. The chain's CDR3 is CASSAQGTASNTGELFF.

This chain links TRBV3-1 with TRBJ2-1; TCRdb designates TRBD2, a call that cannot be tested without DNA. CDR1 and CDR2 from the germline V gene are LGHDT and YNNKEL (reference sequence). This CDR3 is built from 19 residues. This CDR3 is CASSSRLAGEFTLPREQFF.

The J gene is TRBJ2-3, the V gene TRBV7-2; TCRdb picks TRBD1, but there is no DNA to check that call. CDR1 and CDR2 (germline): SGHTA, FQGNSA. CDR3 length: 15 amino acids. This chain's CDR3 is CASRPAGGLGATQYF. The complete variable domain, with remaining parts taken from reference TRBV7-2 and TRBJ2-3, reads GAGVSQSPSNKVTEKGKDVELRCDPISGHTALYWYRQSLGQGLEFLIYFQGNSAPDKSGLPSDRFSAERTGGSVSTLTIQRTQQEDSAVYLCASRPAGGLGATQYFGPGTRLTVL.